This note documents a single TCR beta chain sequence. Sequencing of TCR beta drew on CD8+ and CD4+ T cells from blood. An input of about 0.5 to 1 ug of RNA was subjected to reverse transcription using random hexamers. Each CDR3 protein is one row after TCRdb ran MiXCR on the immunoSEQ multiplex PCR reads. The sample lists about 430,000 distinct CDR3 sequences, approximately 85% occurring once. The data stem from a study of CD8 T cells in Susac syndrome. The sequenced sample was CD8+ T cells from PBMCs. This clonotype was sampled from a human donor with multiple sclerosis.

The chain's CDR3 is CASSVGAGGAETQYF. CDR3 DNA sequence: TGTGCCAGCAGCGTAGGGGCCGGGGGCGCAGAGACCCAGTACTTC. J is TRBJ2-5 and V is TRBV9; D might be TRBD1 or TRBD2, each matching 6 bases. Trimming stripped 0 bases from V and 4 bases from J, with 13 bases between. There are 15 residues in the CDR3. Germline CDR1 reads SGDLS; CDR2 reads YYNGEE. Looking up the rest from reference TRBV9 and TRBJ2-5 gives the full variable domain: DSGVTQTPKHLITATGQRVTLRCSPRSGDLSVYWYQQSLDQGLQFLIQYYNGEERAKGNILERFSAQQFPDLHSELNLSSLELGDSALYFCASSVGAGGAETQYFGPGTRLLVL.